Detailed here is one TCR beta chain. Those enrolled, adults aged roughly 18 to 95 years, came from fewer than 25 US areas. Cohorts were assigned according to the clinical history that participants reported. The study counted Cohort 3 donors as recovered given two negative PCRs, clearance, or symptom resolution. The CDR3 is made up of 15 amino acids. The V end lost 1 base, the J end lost 7 bases, and 14 bases lay between the germline ends. The V gene's germline CDR1 is SGHTA and CDR2 FQGNSA. These data are taken from a study of blood T cell repertoires in COVID-19. Authors' methods: Reference gene primer amplification in the assay estimated nucleated cell counts. Clones were sequenced by immunoSEQ multiplex PCR, and TCRdb holds only the in-frame ones, with some missing. V, J and clone size are those of that table, while D and trimming were read from the DNA. This table has about 210,000 clones, 81% appearing once.

The TCR originated in a man in his forties who had recovered from COVID-19. The V gene is TRBV7-2, the J gene TRBJ2-1; TRBD2 might be the D (5 bases). Sequenced sample: PBMCs or T cells enriched from blood (not recorded which). The CDR3 region is CASSLERALGNEQFF. The CDR3 nucleotides read TGTGCCAGCAGCTTAGAGAGGGCCCTTGGGAATGAGCAGTTCTTC.